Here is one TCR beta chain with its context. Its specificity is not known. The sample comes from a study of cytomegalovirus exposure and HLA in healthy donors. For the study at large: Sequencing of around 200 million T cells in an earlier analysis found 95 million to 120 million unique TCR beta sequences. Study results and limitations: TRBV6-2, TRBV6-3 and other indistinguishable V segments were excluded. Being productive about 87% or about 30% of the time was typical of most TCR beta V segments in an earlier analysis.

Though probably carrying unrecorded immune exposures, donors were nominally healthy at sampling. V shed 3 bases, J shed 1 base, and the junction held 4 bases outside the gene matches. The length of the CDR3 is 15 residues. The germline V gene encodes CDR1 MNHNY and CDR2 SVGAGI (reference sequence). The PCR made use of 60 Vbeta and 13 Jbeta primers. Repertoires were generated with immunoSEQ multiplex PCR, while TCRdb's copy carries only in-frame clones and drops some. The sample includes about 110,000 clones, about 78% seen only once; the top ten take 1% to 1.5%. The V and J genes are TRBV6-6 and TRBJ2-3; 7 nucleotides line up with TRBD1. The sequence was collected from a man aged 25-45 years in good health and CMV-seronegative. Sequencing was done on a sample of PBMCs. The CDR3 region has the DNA TGTGCCAGCAGTTATAGGGGGCTCGGCACAGATACGCAGTATTTT. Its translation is CASSYRGLGTDTQYF.